The 19 T cell receptor beta chains below come from one sample, sequenced in a study of blood T cell repertoires in COVID-19. Data came from immunoSEQ multiplex PCR; TCRdb stores just in-frame clones and leaves some out. Seen here are over 90,000 clones, about 85% observed once, and the top ten hold approximately 5.6%. The sequencing sample was made of peripheral blood. The receptors shown here come from a woman between 50 and 59 years old with COVID-19, enrolled during active disease.

The chain carries TRBV7-9 and TRBJ2-3; 14 nucleotides match TRBD2. CDR3 length: 15 amino acids. The V segment lost 6 bases and the J segment 4 bases; nucleotides outside the gene matches: 3. CDR1 is SEHNR and CDR2 is FQNEAQ in the germline V gene (reference sequence). This CDR3 is CASSRTSGGSDTQYF. DNA of the CDR3: TGTGCCAGCAGTCGGACTAGCGGGGGGTCAGATACGCAGTATTTT.

The chain carries TRBV3-1 (or the pseudogene TRBV3-2) and TRBJ2-3; no reliable D call. Deletions cut 0 bases from V and 0 bases from J, with 4 bases between. Germline-derived CDR1 and CDR2 are LGHDT and YNNKEL (reference sequence). The CDR3 sequence is 14 residues long. In DNA, the CDR3 is TGTGCCAGCAGCCAAGATTCAAGCACAGATACGCAGTATTTT. This sequence encodes CASSQDSSTDTQYF.

This sequence joins TRBV5-1 and TRBJ2-7; 7 bases align to TRBD2. This CDR3 contains 14 residues. Germline CDR1 reads SGHRS; CDR2 reads YFSETQ. Losses at the gene ends were 8 bases for V and 6 bases for J; bases not matched to a gene: 14. As DNA, the CDR3 is TGCGCCAGTCGCCCCTACAGCGGGGCCCCCGAGCAGTACTTC. Translated, it gives CASRPYSGAPEQYF.

The genes are TRBV19 and TRBJ2-5; weak D call: TRBD1 (6 bases). Germline CDR1 reads LNHDA; CDR2 reads SQIVND (reference sequence). The CDR3 extends over 14 amino acids. V was shortened by 4 bases and J by 5 bases, with 14 bases between the two germline ends. This chain's CDR3 is CASSTSGGRETQYF. DNA of the CDR3: TGTGCCAGTAGTACAAGTGGGGGCAGGGAGACCCAGTACTTC. Using reference TRBV19 and TRBJ2-5 for the parts outside the CDR3, the full variable domain is DGGITQSPKYLFRKEGQNVTLSCEQNLNHDAMYWYRQDPGQGLRLIYYSQIVNDFQKGDIAEGYSVSREKKESFPLTVTSAQKNPTAFYLCASSTSGGRETQYFGPGTRLLVL.

This clone was seen only once. The V gene is TRBV7-9, the J gene TRBJ1-1, with D possibly TRBD1 on 6 matching bases. This CDR3 region has 13 residues. Germline loops: CDR1 SEHNR, CDR2 FQNEAQ (reference sequence). Trimming stripped 5 bases from V and 7 bases from J, with 14 bases between. CDR3 in amino acids: CASSPSPGDEAFF. In nucleotides, the CDR3 is TGTGCCAGCAGCCCCAGTCCAGGGGATGAAGCTTTCTTT. Complete variable domain (other parts from reference TRBV7-9 and TRBJ1-1): DTGVSQNPRHKITKRGQNVTFRCDPISEHNRLYWYRQTLGQGPEFLTYFQNEAQLEKSRLLSDRFSAERPKGSFSTLEIQRTEQGDSAMYLCASSPSPGDEAFFGQGTRLTVV.

This clone was picked up one time. The chain is built from TRBV7-6 and TRBJ2-3; TRBD2 aligns across 16 bases. The V gene end was trimmed by 5 bases and the J gene end by 4 bases; junction bases not matched to a gene: 6. The CDR3 totals 17 residues. The germline V gene has CDR1 SGHVS and CDR2 FNYEAQ. CDR3 region: CASSAGTSGGAADTQYF. The CDR3, as DNA: TGTGCCAGCAGCGCCGGGACTAGCGGGGGGGCCGCAGATACGCAGTATTTT. The full variable domain, with the rest looked up from reference TRBV7-6 and TRBJ2-3, is GAGVSQSPRYKVTKRGQDVALRCDPISGHVSLYWYRQALGQGPEFLTYFNYEAQQDKSGLPNDRFSAERPEGSISTLTIQRTEQRDSAMYRCASSAGTSGGAADTQYFGPGTRLTVL.

This rearrangement joins TRBV19 to TRBJ1-2; tentatively, D is TRBD1 (6 bases). The V gene's germline CDR1 is LNHDA and CDR2 SQIVND (reference sequence). V lost 7 bases and J lost 12, with 24 bases in between. This CDR3 has 14 amino acids. DNA for the CDR3: TGTGCCAGTACCCCCGGGACACAGCTCGTTGCAGACACCTTC. Its protein product is CASTPGTQLVADTF.

The CDR3: CASSTLAGLAALNTQYF. In DNA form, the CDR3 reads TGCGCCAGCAGCACCTTGGCTGGACTAGCGGCCCTGAATACGCAGTATTTT. The genes are TRBV5-1 and TRBJ2-3; 10 bases are shared with TRBD2. The V gene end was trimmed by 4 bases and the J gene end by 7 bases; junction bases not matched to a gene: 15. Germline CDR1 is SGHRS and CDR2 is YFSETQ. CDR3 size: 17 residues.

The gene calls are TRBV7-6 and TRBJ1-1; the D gene is possibly TRBD1 (6 bases). Germline V gives CDR1 SGHVS, CDR2 FNYEAQ. Trimming cost V 2 bases and J 5 bases, with 12 bases left between them. The CDR3 is made up of 14 amino acids. CDR3 nucleotide sequence: TGTGCCAGCAGCTTATTAGGGGGGGGGACTGAAGCTTTCTTT. Encoded protein: CASSLLGGGTEAFF.

The chain couples TRBV7-6 to TRBJ2-1; 7 nucleotides line up with TRBD2. Germline V gives CDR1 SGHVS, CDR2 FNYEAQ. The CDR3 sequence is 16 residues long. Losses at the gene ends were 3 bases for V and 6 bases for J; bases not matched to a gene: 11. In nucleotides, the CDR3 is TGTGCCAGCAGCTTGGGGAGCGGGGAAGTTTCCAATGAGCAGTTCTTC. It is translated as CASSLGSGEVSNEQFF.

The table lists this clone with a count of one. The chain recombines TRBV11-3 with TRBJ2-2, with TRBD2 matching 10 bases. This CDR3 is 14 amino acids long. V was clipped by 8 bases and J by 2 bases; unmatched bases: 2. Germline CDR1 SGHNT, CDR2 YENEEA. CDR3 nucleotides: TGTGCCAGCCGACTAGCGGGCAACACCGGGGAGCTGTTTTTT. This gives the protein CASRLAGNTGELFF.

This chain connects TRBV5-4 to TRBJ2-5; D may be TRBD1 (6 bases). CDR1 and CDR2 from the germline V gene are SGHNT and YYREEE (reference sequence). The CDR3 is 14 amino acids. Trimming took off 0 bases at V and 5 bases at J, with 11 bases between the two ends. The chain's CDR3 is CASSLGGLWETQYF. The CDR3 DNA reads as TGTGCCAGCAGCTTGGGGGGGCTATGGGAGACCCAGTACTTC.

This sequence joins TRBV27 and TRBJ1-2; no definite D call. The CDR3 contains 13 residues. Looked up from germline, CDR1 is MNHEY and CDR2 is SMNVEV (reference sequence). Deletions cut 3 bases from V and 3 bases from J, with 8 bases between. The CDR3 DNA follows: TGTGCCAGCAGTTTTACCCAGTACTATGGCTACACCTTC. As protein: CASSFTQYYGYTF.

The V gene is TRBV6-1, the J gene TRBJ1-2, with 10 bases fitting TRBD1. This CDR3 contains 14 residues. J lost 8 bases, V lost 1 base, and 4 bases had no gene match. The germline CDR1 and CDR2 sequences are MNHNS and SASEGT. The CDR3 coding sequence is TGTGCCAGCAGTGAAGTGGGACAGGGGCACGGCTACACCTTC. Its translation: CASSEVGQGHGYTF.

The rearrangement uses TRBV3-1 (or the pseudogene TRBV3-2) and TRBJ2-5, with D perhaps TRBD2 (6 bases). The V gene's germline CDR1 is LGHDT and CDR2 YNNKEL (reference sequence). V was pared by 1 base and J by 2 bases, with 11 bases between. The CDR3 consists of 15 residues. The CDR3 DNA reads as TGTGCCAGCAGCCAAGGGGCTAGCGAACAAGAGACCCAGTACTTC. It is translated as CASSQGASEQETQYF.

This clone was counted only a few times. This sequence joins TRBV7-9 and TRBJ1-5; D call uncertain. Trimming left V 1 base short and J 1 base short, with 11 bases between. From germline, CDR1 is SEHNR and CDR2 FQNEAQ (reference sequence). The CDR3 totals 16 residues. The CDR3 DNA follows: TGTGCCAGCAGCTTAGGGTTGTCGGGGAGCAATCAGCCCCAGCATTTT. Protein product: CASSLGLSGSNQPQHF.

V gene TRBV28 combines with J gene TRBJ2-7; no clear D gene. The V end was cut by 5 bases, the J end by 13 bases, with 18 bases between. Germline V gives CDR1 MDHEN, CDR2 SYDVKM. The CDR3 extends over 12 amino acids. DNA of the CDR3: TGTGCCAGCAGTCCCCGTAGCCGCTCCTCCTACTTC. Residues: CASSPRSRSSYF.

DNA for the CDR3: TGTGCCAGCAGCTCGTACACTGAAGCTTTCTTT. Protein sequence: CASSSYTEAFF. The J gene is TRBJ1-1, the V gene TRBV7-9; D unclear. Looked up from germline, CDR1 is SEHNR and CDR2 is FQNEAQ (reference sequence). V dropped 4 bases and J dropped 3 bases, with 3 bases sitting between them. The CDR3 length is 11 residues. Supplemented by reference TRBV7-9 and TRBJ1-1, the full variable domain reads DTGVSQNPRHKITKRGQNVTFRCDPISEHNRLYWYRQTLGQGPEFLTYFQNEAQLEKSRLLSDRFSAERPKGSFSTLEIQRTEQGDSAMYLCASSSYTEAFFGQGTRLTVV.

In its sample, this clone was seen once. The chain joins TRBV6-1 to TRBJ2-5, with a weak D call TRBD2 (6 bases). The CDR3 has 14 residues. The germline gives CDR1 MNHNS, CDR2 SASEGT. Trimming shortened V by 0 bases and J by 5 bases, and 10 bases separated the two germline ends. The CDR3 DNA reads as TGTGCCAGCAGTGAAGCAAGACTAGTGGAGACCCAGTACTTC. This translates into CASSEARLVETQYF.